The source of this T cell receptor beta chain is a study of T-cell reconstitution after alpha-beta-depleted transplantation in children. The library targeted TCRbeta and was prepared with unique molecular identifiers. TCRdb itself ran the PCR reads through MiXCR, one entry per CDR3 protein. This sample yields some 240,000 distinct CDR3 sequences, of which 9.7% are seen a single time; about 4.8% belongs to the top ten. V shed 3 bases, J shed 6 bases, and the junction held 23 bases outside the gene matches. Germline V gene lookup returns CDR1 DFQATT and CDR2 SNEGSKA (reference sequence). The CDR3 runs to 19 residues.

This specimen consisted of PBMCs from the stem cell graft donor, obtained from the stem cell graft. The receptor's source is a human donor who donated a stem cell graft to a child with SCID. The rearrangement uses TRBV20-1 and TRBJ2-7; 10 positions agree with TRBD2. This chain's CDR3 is CSARNLAGARFSSFREQYF. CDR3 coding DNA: TGCAGTGCTAGGAACCTAGCGGGGGCCCGCTTCTCCTCTTTTCGCGAGCAGTACTTC.